This TCR beta chain is drawn from a study of identical twins. Regarding the study as a whole: Model-predicted out-of-frame TCR alpha sharing fell below observed values in monozygotic twins. Invariant MAIT and iNKT cells may have partly biased zero-insertion analyses.

This CDR3 contains 19 residues. Deletions cut 7 bases from V and 2 bases from J, with 30 bases between. CDR1 SGHAT and CDR2 FQDESV come from the germline V gene (reference sequence). Each CDR3 protein is one row after TCRdb ran MiXCR on the 5' RACE reads. The table lists 200,000 to 250,000 distinct CDR3 sequences, around 6.5% of them singletons, with less than 15% in the top ten. This clonotype was seen a handful of times. What it binds is not known. These sequences were also reported in another study, on T cells expressing NK-cell markers. As that report states: Among the eight sequenced donors, seven tested HCMV-seropositive and one tested seronegative.

V usage is TRBV11-1 and J usage is TRBJ2-7, with D uncertain. The source material was CD8+ T cells sorted from blood. The sequence derives from a young woman in good health. The CDR3 sequence: CASTLVVFLDQADPYEQYF. The CDR3 region has the DNA TGTGCCAGCACTCTGGTTGTTTTCCTCGACCAGGCCGATCCCTACGAGCAGTACTTC.